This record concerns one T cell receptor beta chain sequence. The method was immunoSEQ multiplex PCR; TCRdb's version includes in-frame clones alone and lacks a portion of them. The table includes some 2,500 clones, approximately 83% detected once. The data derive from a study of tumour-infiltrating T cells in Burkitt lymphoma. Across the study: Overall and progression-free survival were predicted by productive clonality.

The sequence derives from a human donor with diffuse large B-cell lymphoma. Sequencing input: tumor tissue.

The CDR3 region has the DNA TGTGCCAGCAGTGAGAATGCAGGGTTGCACACTGAAGCTTTCTTT. Protein product: CASSENAGLHTEAFF. The chain has TRBV6-1 and TRBJ1-1; perhaps TRBD1 as D (5 bases). The V end was cut by 3 bases, the J end by 3 bases, with 14 bases between. Germline CDR1 and CDR2: MNHNS and SASEGT. The CDR3 spans 15 residues.